A selection of T cell receptor beta chains follows, all from one sample in a study of PD-1 blockade in classical Hodgkin lymphoma. This table comes from immunoSEQ multiplex PCR, and its TCRdb copy is limited to in-frame clones, with some not included. Of 66,000 or so clones listed, 70% to 75% are singletons. Sequenced material: peripheral blood mononuclear cells (PBMCs), taken before the second cycle of nivolumab. These TCRs come from a human donor with classical Hodgkin lymphoma. The CDR3 runs from the conserved cysteine through the conserved F or W. The order of the fields is V gene, CDR3 protein.

V: TRBV5-6
CDR3: CASSPPRGQMNTEAFF

V: TRBV27
CDR3: CASSYQLAGLHEQYF

V: TRBV28
CDR3: CASTRTGSGELFF

V: TRBV19
CDR3: CASSIQVLSNQPQHF

V: TRBV9
CDR3: CASSVGRGRNTEAFF

V: TRBV30
CDR3: CAWNGQEGQPQHF

V: TRBV9
CDR3: CASSVALFGGGDNEQFF

V: TRBV6-5
CDR3: CASSLTGVTEAFF

V: TRBV13
CDR3: CASSSDRGFDEQFF

V: TRBV7-6
CDR3: CASSLTGGGEKLFF

V: TRBV11-3
CDR3: CASSLDPTAKPYEQYF

V: TRBV28
CDR3: CASSPRDHLGTGELFF

V: TRBV10-1
CDR3: CASSDGTDYGYTF

V: TRBV29-1
CDR3: CSVTRAGGIEAFF

V: TRBV12-5
CDR3: CASGLVEDGVASISNQPQHF

V: TRBV28
CDR3: CASSWTSEGEKLFF

V: TRBV21-1
CDR3: CASSKPSHSGRDTGELFF

V: TRBV19
CDR3: CASSMEDSPYEQYF

V: TRBV7-6
CDR3: CASSLRAGGGNEQFF

V: TRBV19
CDR3: CASSRDRGTDTQYF

V: TRBV28
CDR3: CASRPTAGQQETQYF

V: TRBV6-5
CDR3: CASRIRDTFYSPLHF

V: TRBV5-6
CDR3: CASSWYVRDIQETQYF

V: TRBV5-6
CDR3: CASSLAINYGYTF